This entry describes one T cell receptor beta chain. Its antigen remains unknown. These data originate in a study of CD8 T cells in ankylosing spondylitis. Study-wide points: Significantly higher representation of disease-linked clones was reported for matched ankylosing spondylitis synovial fluid. With a CD8+ phenotype, disease-linked clones were relatively rare in peripheral blood. A motif in TCR beta, a set of about eight highly homologous variants, appeared characteristic of ankylosing spondylitis blood.

For TCR beta, libraries came from quantitative 5'-RACE with molecular barcodes. TCRdb re-called the 5' RACE reads with MiXCR, one entry per CDR3 protein. The sample has 310,000 or so distinct CDR3 sequences, 15% to 20% seen once; the top ten hold roughly 8.3%. Germline loops: CDR1 LGHDT, CDR2 YNNKEL (reference sequence). This CDR3 has 16 residues. The V end was cut by 0 bases, the J end by 6 bases, with 14 bases between. The TCR originated in a male donor with ankylosing spondylitis or in good health (not recorded which). Sequencing used blood, either unsorted or a sorted T cell fraction (not recorded which). V is TRBV3-1 and J is TRBJ2-2; D not certain. The CDR3 reads CASSQDNLWAPGELFF. The CDR3 region has the DNA TGTGCCAGCAGCCAAGACAACCTTTGGGCACCCGGGGAGCTGTTTTTT. The complete variable domain, with remaining parts taken from reference TRBV3-1 and TRBJ2-2, reads DTAVSQTPKYLVTQMGNDKSIKCEQNLGHDTMYWYKQDSKKFLKIMFSYNNKELIINETVPNRFSPKSPDKAHLNLHINSLELGDSAVYFCASSQDNLWAPGELFFGEGSRLTVL.